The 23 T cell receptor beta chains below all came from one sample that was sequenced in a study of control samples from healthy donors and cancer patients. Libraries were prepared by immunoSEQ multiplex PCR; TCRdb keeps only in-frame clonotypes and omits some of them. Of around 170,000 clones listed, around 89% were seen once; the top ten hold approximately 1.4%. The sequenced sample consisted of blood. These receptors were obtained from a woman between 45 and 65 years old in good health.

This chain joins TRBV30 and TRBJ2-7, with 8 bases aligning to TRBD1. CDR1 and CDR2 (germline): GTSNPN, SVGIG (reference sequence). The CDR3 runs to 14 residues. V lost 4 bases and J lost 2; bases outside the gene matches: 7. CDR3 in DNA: TGTGCCTGGAAGGTGACAGGGGAGGCCTACGAGCAGTACTTC. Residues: CAWKVTGEAYEQYF.

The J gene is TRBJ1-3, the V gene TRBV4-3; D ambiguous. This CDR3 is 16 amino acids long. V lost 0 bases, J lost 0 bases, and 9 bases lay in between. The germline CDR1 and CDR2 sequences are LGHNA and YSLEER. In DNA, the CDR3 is TGCGCCAGCAGCCAAGACGGCAGGAGCTCTGGAAACACCATATATTTT. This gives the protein CASSQDGRSSGNTIYF.

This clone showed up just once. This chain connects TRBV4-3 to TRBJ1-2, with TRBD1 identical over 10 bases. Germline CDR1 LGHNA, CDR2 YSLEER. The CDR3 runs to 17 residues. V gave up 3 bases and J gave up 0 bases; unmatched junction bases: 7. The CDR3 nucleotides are TGCGCCAGCAGCCAGGGGGCCGGGACAGGGGCTAACTATGGCTACACCTTC. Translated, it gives CASSQGAGTGANYGYTF.

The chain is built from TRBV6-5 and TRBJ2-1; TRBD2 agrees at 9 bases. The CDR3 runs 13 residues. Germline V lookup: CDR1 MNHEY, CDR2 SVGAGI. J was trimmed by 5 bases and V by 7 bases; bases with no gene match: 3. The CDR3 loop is CASIRLADNEQFF. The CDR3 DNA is TGTGCCAGCATTAGACTAGCGGACAATGAGCAGTTCTTC.

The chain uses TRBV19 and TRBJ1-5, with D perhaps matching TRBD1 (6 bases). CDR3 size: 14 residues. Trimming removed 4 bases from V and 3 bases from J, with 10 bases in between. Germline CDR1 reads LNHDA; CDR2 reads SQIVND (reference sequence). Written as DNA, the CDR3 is TGTGCCAGTAGTAAGGGGGGCCCCAATCAGCCCCAGCATTTT. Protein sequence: CASSKGGPNQPQHF.

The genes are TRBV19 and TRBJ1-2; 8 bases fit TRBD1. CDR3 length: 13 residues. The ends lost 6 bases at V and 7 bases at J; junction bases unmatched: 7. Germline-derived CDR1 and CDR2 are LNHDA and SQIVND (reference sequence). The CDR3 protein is CASSSGQGRGYTF. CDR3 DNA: TGTGCCAGTAGCAGCGGACAGGGACGTGGCTACACCTTC.

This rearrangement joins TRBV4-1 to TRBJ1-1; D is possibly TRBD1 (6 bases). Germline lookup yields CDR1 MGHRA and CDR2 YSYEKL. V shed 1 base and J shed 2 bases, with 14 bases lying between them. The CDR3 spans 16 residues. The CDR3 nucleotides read TGCGCCAGCAGCCAAGGTGGTCAGGGGCTAAACACTGAAGCTTTCTTT. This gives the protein CASSQGGQGLNTEAFF.

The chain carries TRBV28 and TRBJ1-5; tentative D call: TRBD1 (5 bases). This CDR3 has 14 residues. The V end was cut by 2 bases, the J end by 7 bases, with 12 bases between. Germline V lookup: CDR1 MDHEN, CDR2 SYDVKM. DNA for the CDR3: TGTGCCAGCAGTTTAACTGCAGGGCTCCAGCCCCAGCATTTT. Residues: CASSLTAGLQPQHF.

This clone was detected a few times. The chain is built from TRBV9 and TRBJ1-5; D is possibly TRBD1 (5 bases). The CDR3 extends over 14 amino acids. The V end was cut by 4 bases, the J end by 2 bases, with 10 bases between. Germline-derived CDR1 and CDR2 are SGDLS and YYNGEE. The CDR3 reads CASSPGNGNQPQHF. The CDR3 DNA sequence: TGTGCCAGCAGCCCAGGGAACGGCAATCAGCCCCAGCATTTT.

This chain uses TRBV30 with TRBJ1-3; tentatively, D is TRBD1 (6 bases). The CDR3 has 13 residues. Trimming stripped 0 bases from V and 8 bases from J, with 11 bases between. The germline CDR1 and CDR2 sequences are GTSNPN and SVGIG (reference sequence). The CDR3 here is CAWSVAGADTIYF. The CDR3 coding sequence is TGTGCCTGGAGTGTGGCAGGGGCGGACACCATATATTTT.

In nucleotides, the CDR3 is TGTGCCAGTAGTTCATCCGGGGGCAGGGAGACCCAGTACTTC. Translated, it gives CASSSSGGRETQYF. V usage is TRBV19 and J usage is TRBJ2-5; either TRBD1 or TRBD2 may fit D (6 bases each). Germline assignment: CDR1 LNHDA and CDR2 SQIVND (reference sequence). The CDR3 contains 14 residues. Trimming removed 5 bases from V and 5 bases from J, with 15 bases in between.

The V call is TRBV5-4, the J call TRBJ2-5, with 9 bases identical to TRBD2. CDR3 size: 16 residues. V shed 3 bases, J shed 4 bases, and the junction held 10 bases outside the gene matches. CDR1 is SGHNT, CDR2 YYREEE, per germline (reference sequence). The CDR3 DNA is TGTGCCAGCAGCTCCCCAGCGGGGGGCGGACGAGAGACCCAGTACTTC. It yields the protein CASSSPAGGGRETQYF.

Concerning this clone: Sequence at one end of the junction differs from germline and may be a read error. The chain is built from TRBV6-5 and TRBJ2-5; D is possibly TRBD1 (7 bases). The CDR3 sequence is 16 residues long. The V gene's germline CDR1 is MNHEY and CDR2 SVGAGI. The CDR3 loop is CASSYRRGLGQEAQYF. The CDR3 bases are TGTGCCAGCAGTTACCGGAGGGGGCTCGGGCAAGAGGCCCAGTACTTC.

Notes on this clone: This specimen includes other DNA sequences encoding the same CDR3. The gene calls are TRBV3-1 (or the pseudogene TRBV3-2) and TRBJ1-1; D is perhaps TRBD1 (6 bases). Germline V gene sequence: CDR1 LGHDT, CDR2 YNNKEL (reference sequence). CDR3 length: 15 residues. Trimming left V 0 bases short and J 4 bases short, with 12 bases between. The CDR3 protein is CASSQDGRGGTEAFF. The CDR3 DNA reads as TGTGCCAGCAGCCAAGATGGGAGGGGGGGCACTGAAGCTTTCTTT.

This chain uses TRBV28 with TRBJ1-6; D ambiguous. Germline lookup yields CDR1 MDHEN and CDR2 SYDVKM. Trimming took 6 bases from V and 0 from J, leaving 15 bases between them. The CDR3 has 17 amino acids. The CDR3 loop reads CASRPRLRSSYNSPLHF. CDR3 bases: TGTGCCAGCAGGCCCCGGCTGAGGAGCTCCTATAATTCACCCCTCCACTTT.

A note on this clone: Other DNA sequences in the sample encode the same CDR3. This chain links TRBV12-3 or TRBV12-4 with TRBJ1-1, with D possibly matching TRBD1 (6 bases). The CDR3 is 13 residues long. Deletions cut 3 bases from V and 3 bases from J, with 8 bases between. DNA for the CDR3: TGTGCCAGCAGTTTTAAGGGGGACACTGAAGCTTTCTTT. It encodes CASSFKGDTEAFF.

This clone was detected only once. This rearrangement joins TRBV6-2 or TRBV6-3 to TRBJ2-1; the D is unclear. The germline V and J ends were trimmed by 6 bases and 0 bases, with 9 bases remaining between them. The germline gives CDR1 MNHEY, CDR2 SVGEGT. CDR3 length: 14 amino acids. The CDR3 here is CASSVGASYNEQFF. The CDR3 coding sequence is TGTGCCAGCAGCGTAGGTGCCTCCTACAATGAGCAGTTCTTC.

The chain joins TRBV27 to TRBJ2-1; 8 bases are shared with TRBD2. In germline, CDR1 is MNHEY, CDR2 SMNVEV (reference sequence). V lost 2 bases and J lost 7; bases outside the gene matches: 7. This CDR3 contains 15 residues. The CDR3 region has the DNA TGTGCCAGCAGTTTAACAGCGGGAGATAGAAATGAGCAGTTCTTC. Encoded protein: CASSLTAGDRNEQFF.

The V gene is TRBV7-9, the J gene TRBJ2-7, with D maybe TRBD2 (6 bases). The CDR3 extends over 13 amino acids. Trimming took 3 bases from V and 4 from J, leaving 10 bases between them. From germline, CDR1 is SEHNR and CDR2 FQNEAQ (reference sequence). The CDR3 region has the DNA TGTGCCAGCAGCTTCTCGGGGGTATACGAGCAGTACTTC. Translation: CASSFSGVYEQYF.

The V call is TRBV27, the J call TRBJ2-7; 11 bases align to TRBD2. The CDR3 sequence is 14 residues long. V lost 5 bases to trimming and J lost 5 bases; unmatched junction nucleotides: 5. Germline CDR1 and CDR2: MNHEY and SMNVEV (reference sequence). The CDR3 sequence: CASSGLAGSDEQYF. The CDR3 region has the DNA TGTGCCAGCAGTGGACTAGCGGGCTCGGACGAGCAGTACTTC.

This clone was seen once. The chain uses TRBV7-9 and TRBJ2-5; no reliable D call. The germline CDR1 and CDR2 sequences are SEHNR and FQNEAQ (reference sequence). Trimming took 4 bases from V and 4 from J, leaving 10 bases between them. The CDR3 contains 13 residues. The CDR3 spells CASSSERGETQYF. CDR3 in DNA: TGTGCCAGCAGCTCCGAAAGAGGAGAGACCCAGTACTTC.

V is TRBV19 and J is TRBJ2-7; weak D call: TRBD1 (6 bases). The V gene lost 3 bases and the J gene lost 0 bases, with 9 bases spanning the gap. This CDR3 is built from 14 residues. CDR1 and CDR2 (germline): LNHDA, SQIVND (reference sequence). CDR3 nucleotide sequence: TGTGCCAGTAGTATGTGGGGGCTCTCCTACGAGCAGTACTTC. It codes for CASSMWGLSYEQYF.

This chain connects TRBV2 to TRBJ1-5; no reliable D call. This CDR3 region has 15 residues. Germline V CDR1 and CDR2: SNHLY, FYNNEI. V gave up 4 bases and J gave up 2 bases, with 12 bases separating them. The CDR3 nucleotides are TGTGCCAGCAGTGGCCGCGGGTCGGGCAATCAGCCCCAGCATTTT. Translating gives CASSGRGSGNQPQHF.